These T cell receptor beta chains were read from a single sample in a study of shared clonotypes between healthy human individuals. TCRdb's copy holds only in-frame clones and misses some; the assay was immunoSEQ multiplex PCR. The sample contains approximately 400,000 clones, approximately 97% of which appear only once. Specimen: memory CD8+ T cells sorted from blood. Receptors were obtained from a man aged 25-45 years in good health. Both conserved end residues are part of each CDR3.

V: TRBV15; CDR3: CATSRDSTGRNTGELFF
V: TRBV6-5; CDR3: CASSYSSFGGKAFF
V: TRBV9; CDR3: CASSVGGRYEQFF
V: TRBV27; CDR3: CASSLFSLGRLSGANVLTF
V: TRBV7-2; CDR3: CASSLDRDTEAFF
V: TRBV4-1; CDR3: CASSQDGLPGNTIYF
V: TRBV7-9; CDR3: CASSPRGGASTDTQYF
V: TRBV5-1; CDR3: CASSLRPGRLLGNTIYF
V: TRBV6-6; CDR3: CASSYGSAGSHGELFF
V: TRBV30; CDR3: CAWAQGNEKLFF
V: TRBV4-1; CDR3: CASSQDTSGYNEQFF
V: TRBV6-9; CDR3: CASSYGAFF
V: TRBV5-6; CDR3: CASSLRSGSQPQHF
V: TRBV7-3; CDR3: CASSLRGAEAFF